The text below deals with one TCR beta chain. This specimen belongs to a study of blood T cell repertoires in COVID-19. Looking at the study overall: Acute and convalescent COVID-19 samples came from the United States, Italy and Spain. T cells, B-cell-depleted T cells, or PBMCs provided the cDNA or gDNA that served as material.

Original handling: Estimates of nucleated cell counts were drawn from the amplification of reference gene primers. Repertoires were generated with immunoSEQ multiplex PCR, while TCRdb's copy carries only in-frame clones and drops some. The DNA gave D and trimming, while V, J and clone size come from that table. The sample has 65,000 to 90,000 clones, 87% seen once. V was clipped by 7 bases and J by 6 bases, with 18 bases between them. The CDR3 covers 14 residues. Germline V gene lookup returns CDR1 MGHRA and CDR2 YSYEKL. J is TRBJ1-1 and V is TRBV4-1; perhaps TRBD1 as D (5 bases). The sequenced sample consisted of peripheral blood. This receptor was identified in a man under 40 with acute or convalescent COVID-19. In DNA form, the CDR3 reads TGCGCCAGCACCTTAGACAGTCTTCGTCCTGAAGCTTTCTTT. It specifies CASTLDSLRPEAFF.